The clone carrying this TCR beta chain was seen only a few times. Antigen specificity is unknown. V lost 4 bases, J lost 3 bases, and 11 bases lay in between. Germline-derived CDR1 and CDR2 are SGHTS and YDEGEE. This CDR3 comprises 13 residues. The sample comes from a study of blood T cells in healthy people across ages. Study conclusions and caveats: The CMV status of each donor remained undetermined, and this could have confounded shifts in expanded clonotypes.

Sample-barcoded 5' priming and a J-beta primer mix drove a second PCR of roughly 7 to 11 cycles. TCRdb re-derived calls from the 5' RACE reads in MiXCR, one entry per CDR3 protein. The data contain about 800,000 distinct CDR3 sequences, 58% of them singletons. The draw of peripheral blood yielded ten milliliters from each donor. Sequencing was done on a sample of blood. The source of this sequence is a man aged 25 to 40 in good health. The chain joins TRBV5-8 to TRBJ2-7; D remains unclear. The CDR3 bases are TGTGCCAGCAGCCCCCGACACTACTACGAGCAGTACTTC. Its translation: CASSPRHYYEQYF.